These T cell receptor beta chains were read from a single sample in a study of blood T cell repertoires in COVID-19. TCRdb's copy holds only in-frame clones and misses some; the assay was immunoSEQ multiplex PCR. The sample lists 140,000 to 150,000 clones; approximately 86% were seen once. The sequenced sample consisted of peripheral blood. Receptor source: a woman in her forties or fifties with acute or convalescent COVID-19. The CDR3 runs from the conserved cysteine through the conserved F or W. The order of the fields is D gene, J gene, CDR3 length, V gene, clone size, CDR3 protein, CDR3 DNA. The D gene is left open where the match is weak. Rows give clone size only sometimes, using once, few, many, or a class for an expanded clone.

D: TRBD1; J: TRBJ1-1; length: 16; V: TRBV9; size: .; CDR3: CASSVGTGKVFGEAFF; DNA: TGTGCCAGCAGCGTAGGGACAGGTAAAGTTTTTGGTGAAGCTTTCTTT
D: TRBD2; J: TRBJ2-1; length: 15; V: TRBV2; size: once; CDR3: CASSATSGSYIEQFF; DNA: TGTGCCAGCAGTGCGACTAGCGGGAGCTATATTGAGCAGTTCTTC
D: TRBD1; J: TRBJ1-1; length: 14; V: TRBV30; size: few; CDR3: CAWRGDRRNTEAFF; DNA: TGTGCCTGGAGGGGGGACAGGAGGAACACTGAAGCTTTCTTT
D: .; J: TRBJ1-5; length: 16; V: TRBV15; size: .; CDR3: CATSRDLGTSNQPQHF; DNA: TGTGCCACCAGCAGAGATCTTGGGACAAGCAATCAGCCCCAGCATTTT
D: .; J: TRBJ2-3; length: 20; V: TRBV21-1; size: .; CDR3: CASSKAGLLAGGRGTDTQYF; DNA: TGTGCCAGCAGCAAAGCGGGTCTACTAGCGGGAGGGAGGGGCACAGATACGCAGTATTTT
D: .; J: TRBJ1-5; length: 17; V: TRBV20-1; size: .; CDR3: CSASISSGTGRNQPQHF; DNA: TGCAGTGCTAGTATATCCTCGGGCACAGGTCGCAATCAGCCCCAGCATTTT
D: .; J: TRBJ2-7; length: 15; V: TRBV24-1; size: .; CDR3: CATSDRGTAPYEQYF; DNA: TGTGCCACCAGTGACCGCGGGACCGCCCCCTACGAGCAGTACTTC
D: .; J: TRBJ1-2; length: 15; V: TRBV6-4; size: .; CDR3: CASSPDPGIVDGYTF; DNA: TGTGCCAGCAGCCCCGACCCAGGGATAGTGGACGGCTACACCTTC
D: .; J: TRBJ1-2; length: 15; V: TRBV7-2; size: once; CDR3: CASSLFGRGNYGYTF; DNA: TGTGCCAGCAGCTTATTTGGGAGGGGGAACTATGGCTACACCTTC
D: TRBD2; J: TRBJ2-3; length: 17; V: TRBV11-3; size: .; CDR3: CASSPRLAGGRKDTQYF; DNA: TGTGCCAGCAGCCCGAGACTAGCGGGGGGCCGTAAAGATACGCAGTATTTT
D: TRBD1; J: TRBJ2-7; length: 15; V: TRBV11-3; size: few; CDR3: CASSLGQGSQYEQYF; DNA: TGTGCCAGCAGCTTAGGACAGGGGAGTCAATACGAGCAGTACTTC
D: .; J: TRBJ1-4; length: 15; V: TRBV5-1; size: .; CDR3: CASSYGGVTNEKLFF; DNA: TGCGCCAGCAGCTATGGGGGGGTAACTAATGAAAAACTGTTTTTT
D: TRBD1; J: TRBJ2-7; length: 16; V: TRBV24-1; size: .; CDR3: CATSESSGTGDYEQYF; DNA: TGTGCCACCAGTGAAAGTTCCGGGACAGGGGACTACGAGCAGTACTTC
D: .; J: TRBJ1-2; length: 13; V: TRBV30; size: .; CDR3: CAWREQDLGGYTF; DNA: TGTGCCTGGAGAGAACAGGACCTTGGGGGCTACACCTTC
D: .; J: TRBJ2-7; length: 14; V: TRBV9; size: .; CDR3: CASSVGQGGGEQYF; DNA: TGTGCCAGCAGCGTGGGGCAGGGGGGAGGCGAGCAGTACTTC
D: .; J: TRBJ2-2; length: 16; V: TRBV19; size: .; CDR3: CASSIGSGGGTGELFF; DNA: TGTGCCAGTAGTATAGGGTCTGGGGGCGGGACCGGGGAGCTGTTTTTT
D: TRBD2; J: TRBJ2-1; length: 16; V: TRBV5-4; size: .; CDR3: CASSLGLSGIRNEQFF; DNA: TGTGCCAGCAGCTTGGGGTTGAGCGGGATAAGGAATGAGCAGTTCTTC
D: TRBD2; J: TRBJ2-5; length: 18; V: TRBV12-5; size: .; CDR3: CASGARASGQPTQETQYF; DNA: TGTGCTAGTGGTGCCCGGGCTAGCGGGCAGCCTACCCAAGAGACCCAGTACTTC
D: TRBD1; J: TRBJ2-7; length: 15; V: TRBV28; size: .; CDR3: CASTLDRGNSYEQYF; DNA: TGTGCCAGTACCCTGGACAGGGGGAATTCCTACGAGCAGTACTTC
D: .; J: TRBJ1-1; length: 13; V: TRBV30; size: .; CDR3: CAWRWGEHTEAFF; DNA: TGTGCCTGGAGATGGGGGGAGCACACTGAAGCTTTCTTT
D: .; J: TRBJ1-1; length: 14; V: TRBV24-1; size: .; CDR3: CATSDRGGDTEAFF; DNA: TGTGCCACCAGTGATAGGGGGGGAGACACTGAAGCTTTCTTT
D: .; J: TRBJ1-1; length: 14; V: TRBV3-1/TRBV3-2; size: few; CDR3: CASSLNPGGTEAFF; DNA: TGTGCCAGCAGCCTGAATCCAGGTGGCACTGAAGCTTTCTTT
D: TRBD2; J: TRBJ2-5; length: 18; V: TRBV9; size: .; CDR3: CASSGTASGSQYQETQYF; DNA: TGTGCCAGCAGCGGGACGGCTAGCGGGAGCCAGTACCAAGAGACCCAGTACTTC
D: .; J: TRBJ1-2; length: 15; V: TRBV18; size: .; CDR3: CASSPPRTEHHGYTF; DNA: TGTGCCAGCTCACCACCGAGGACAGAGCACCATGGCTACACCTTC
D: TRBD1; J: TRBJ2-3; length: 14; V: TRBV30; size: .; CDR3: CAWSVGTGTDTQYF; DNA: TGTGCCTGGAGTGTGGGGACAGGCACAGATACGCAGTATTTT
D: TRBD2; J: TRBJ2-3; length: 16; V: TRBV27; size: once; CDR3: CASSPLADLSTDTQYF; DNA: TGTGCCAGCAGTCCTCTAGCGGACCTCAGCACAGATACGCAGTATTTT
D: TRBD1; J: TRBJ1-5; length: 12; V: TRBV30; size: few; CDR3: CAWDRVGQPQHF; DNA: TGTGCCTGGGACAGGGTCGGTCAGCCCCAGCATTTT
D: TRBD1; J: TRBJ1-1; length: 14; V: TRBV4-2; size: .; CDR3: CASSLRDRNTEAFF; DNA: TGTGCCAGCAGCCTCCGGGACAGGAACACTGAAGCTTTCTTT
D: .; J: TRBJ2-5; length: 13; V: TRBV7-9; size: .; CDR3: CASSLVGRETQYF; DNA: TGTGCCAGCAGCTTAGTGGGGAGGGAGACCCAGTACTTC
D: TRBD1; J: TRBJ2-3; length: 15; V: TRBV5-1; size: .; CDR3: CASSLATGETDTQYF; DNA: TGCGCCAGCAGCTTGGCAACAGGGGAAACAGATACGCAGTATTTT
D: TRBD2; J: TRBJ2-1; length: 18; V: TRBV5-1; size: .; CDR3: CASSPTSGGPPTYNEQFF; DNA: TGCGCCAGCAGCCCGACTAGCGGGGGCCCACCGACCTACAATGAGCAGTTCTTC
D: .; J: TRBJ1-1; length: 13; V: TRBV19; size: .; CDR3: CASSIGVRTEAFF; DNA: TGTGCCAGTAGTATCGGGGTAAGAACTGAAGCTTTCTTT
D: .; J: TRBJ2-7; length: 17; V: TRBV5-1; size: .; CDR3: CASSLIGTHYSDHEQYF; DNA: TGCGCCAGCAGTTTGATTGGGACTCACTATTCGGACCACGAGCAGTACTTC
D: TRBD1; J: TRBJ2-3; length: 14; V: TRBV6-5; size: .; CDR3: CASSHGQVTDTQYF; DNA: TGTGCCAGCAGCCATGGACAGGTCACAGATACGCAGTATTTT
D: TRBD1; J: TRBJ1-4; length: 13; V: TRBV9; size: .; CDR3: CASSIRTGEKLFF; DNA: TGTGCCAGCAGCATCCGGACAGGCGAGAAACTGTTTTTT
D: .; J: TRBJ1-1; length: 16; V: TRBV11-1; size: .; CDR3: CASSFVRILGNTEAFF; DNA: TGTGCCAGCAGCTTCGTTCGGATACTAGGGAACACTGAAGCTTTCTTT
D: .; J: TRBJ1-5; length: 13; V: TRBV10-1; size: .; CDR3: CASSVSGEQPQHF; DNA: TGCGCCAGCAGTGTGTCAGGAGAGCAGCCCCAGCATTTT
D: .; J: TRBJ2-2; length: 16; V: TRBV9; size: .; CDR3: CASSVALHTNTGELFF; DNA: TGTGCCAGCAGCGTAGCTTTGCACACGAACACCGGGGAGCTGTTTTTT
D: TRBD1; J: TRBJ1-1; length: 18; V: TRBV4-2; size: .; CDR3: CASSQPYGALTGRTEAFF; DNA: TGTGCCAGCAGCCAACCCTACGGGGCTTTGACAGGGCGGACTGAAGCTTTCTTT
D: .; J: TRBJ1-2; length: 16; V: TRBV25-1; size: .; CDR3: CASSEHDRTPEYGYTF; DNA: TGTGCCAGCAGTGAACATGACAGGACTCCTGAGTATGGCTACACCTTC
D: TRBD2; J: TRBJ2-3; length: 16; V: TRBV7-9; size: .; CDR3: CASTPRSGSGTDTQYF; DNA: TGTGCCAGCACCCCCCGAAGCGGGAGCGGGACAGATACGCAGTATTTT
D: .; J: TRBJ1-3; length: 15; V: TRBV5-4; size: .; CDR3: CASSLGTNSGNTIYF; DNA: TGTGCCAGCAGCTTGGGGACAAACTCTGGAAACACCATATATTTT
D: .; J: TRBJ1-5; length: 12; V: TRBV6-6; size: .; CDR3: CASSTQGQPQHF; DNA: TGTGCCAGCAGCACACAGGGTCAGCCCCAGCATTTT